This record concerns one T cell receptor beta chain sequence. This sample is drawn from a study of cytomegalovirus exposure and HLA in healthy donors. PCR primers comprised 60 Vbeta and 13 Jbeta primers. Method: immunoSEQ multiplex PCR; TCRdb's copy keeps in-frame clones and lacks some. The sample records about 140,000 clones, 70% to 85% being singletons. The length of the CDR3 is 13 residues. V shed 8 bases and J shed 1 base, with 11 bases lying between them. The germline gives CDR1 ENHRY, CDR2 SYGVKD. Source material: PBMCs. The chain joins TRBV10-3 to TRBJ2-5, with D unclear. The receptor was isolated from a man aged 30 to 45 in good health and CMV-seropositive. The CDR3 region has the DNA TGTGCCATCGTGGCCAGGCCCCAAGAGACCCAGTACTTC. Translating gives CAIVARPQETQYF.